This TCR beta chain was recorded in a study of OX40 agonist ivuxolimab in advanced cancers. Study-level information: In this trial design, patients received ivuxolimab intravenously at 0.01 to 10 mg/kg every 2 weeks.

Repertoires were generated with immunoSEQ multiplex PCR, while TCRdb's copy carries only in-frame clones and drops some. The repertoire consists of about 82,000 clones, with around nine tenths occurring once and the leading ten covering roughly 0.71%. Peripheral blood came from all dose cohorts at three timepoints. Germline CDR1 is KGHSH and CDR2 is LQKENI. Unmatched junction bases numbered 2, after V lost 1 base and J lost 6 bases. The CDR3 length is 15 residues. The chain employs TRBV18 and TRBJ2-2, with TRBD2 identical over 10 bases. This sequence originates from an adult with an advanced solid tumor such as melanoma, head and neck, liver or kidney cancer. The sample in question was CD4+ or CD8+ T cells sorted from blood, obtained in a trial of the OX40 agonist ivuxolimab. The CDR3 here is CASSPRLAGAGELFF. The CDR3, as DNA: TGTGCCAGCTCACCACGGCTAGCGGGAGCCGGGGAGCTGTTTTTT.